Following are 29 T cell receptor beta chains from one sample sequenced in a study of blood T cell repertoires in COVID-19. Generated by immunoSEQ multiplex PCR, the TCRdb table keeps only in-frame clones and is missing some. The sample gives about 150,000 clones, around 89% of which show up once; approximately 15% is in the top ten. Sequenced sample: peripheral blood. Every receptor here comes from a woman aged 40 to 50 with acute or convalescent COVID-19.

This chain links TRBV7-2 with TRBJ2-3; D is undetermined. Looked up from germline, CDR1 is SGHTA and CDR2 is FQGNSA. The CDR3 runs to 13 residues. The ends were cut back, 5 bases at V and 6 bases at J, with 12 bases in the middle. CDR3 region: CASSQIPADTQYF. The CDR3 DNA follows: TGTGCCAGCAGCCAAATCCCAGCGGATACGCAGTATTTT.

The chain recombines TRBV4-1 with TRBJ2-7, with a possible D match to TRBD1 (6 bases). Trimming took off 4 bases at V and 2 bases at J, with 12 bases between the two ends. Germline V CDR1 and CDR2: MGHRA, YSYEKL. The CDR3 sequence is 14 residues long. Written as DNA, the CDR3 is TGCGCCAGCAGCCTTCCCGGACAGACCTACGAGCAGTACTTC. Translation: CASSLPGQTYEQYF.

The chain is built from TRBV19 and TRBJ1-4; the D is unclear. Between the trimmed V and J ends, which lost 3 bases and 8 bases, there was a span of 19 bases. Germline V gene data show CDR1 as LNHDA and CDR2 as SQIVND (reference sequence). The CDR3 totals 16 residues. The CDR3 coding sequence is TGTGCCAGTAGTATTAGGCTTGGAGGGTATAACGAAAAACTGTTTTTT. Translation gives CASSIRLGGYNEKLFF. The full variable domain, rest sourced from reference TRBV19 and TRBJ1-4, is DGGITQSPKYLFRKEGQNVTLSCEQNLNHDAMYWYRQDPGQGLRLIYYSQIVNDFQKGDIAEGYSVSREKKESFPLTVTSAQKNPTAFYLCASSIRLGGYNEKLFFGSGTQLSVL.

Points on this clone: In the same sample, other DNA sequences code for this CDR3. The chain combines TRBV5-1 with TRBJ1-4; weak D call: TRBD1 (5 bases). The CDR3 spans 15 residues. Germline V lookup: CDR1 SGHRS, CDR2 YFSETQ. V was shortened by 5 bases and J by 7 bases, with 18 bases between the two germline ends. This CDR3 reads CASSILGTGAEKLFF. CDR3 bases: TGCGCCAGCAGTATCTTAGGGACTGGAGCTGAAAAACTGTTTTTT.

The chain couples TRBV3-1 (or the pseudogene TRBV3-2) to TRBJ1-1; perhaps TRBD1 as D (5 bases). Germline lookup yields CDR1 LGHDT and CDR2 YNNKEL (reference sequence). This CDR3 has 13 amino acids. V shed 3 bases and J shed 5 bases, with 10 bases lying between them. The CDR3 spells CASSHEKGTEAFF. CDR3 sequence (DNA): TGTGCCAGCAGCCATGAGAAGGGGACTGAAGCTTTCTTT.

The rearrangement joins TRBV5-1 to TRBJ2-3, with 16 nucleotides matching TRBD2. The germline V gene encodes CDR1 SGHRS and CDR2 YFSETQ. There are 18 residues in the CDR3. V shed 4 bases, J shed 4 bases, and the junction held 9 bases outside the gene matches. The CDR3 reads CASSTDGTSGGAADTQYF. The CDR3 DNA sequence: TGCGCCAGCAGCACCGACGGGACTAGCGGGGGGGCTGCAGATACGCAGTATTTT. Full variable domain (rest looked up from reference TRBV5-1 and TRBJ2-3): KAGVTQTPRYLIKTRGQQVTLSCSPISGHRSVSWYQQTPGQGLQFLFEYFSETQRNKGNFPGRFSGRQFSNSRSEMNVSTLELGDSALYLCASSTDGTSGGAADTQYFGPGTRLTVL.

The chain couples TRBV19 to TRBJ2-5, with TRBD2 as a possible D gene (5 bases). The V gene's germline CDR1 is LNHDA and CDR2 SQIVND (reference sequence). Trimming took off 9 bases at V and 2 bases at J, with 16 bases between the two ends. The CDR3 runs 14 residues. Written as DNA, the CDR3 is TGTGCCAGCGGCGAACAGAGGACTCAAGAGACCCAGTACTTC. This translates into CASGEQRTQETQYF.

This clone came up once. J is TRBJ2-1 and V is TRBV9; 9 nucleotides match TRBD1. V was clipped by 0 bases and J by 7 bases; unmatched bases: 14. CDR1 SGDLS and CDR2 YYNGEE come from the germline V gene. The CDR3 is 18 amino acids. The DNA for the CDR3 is TGTGCCAGCAGCGTAGGGAGACAGGGGGTATTAATCGTTAATGAGCAGTTCTTC. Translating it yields CASSVGRQGVLIVNEQFF.

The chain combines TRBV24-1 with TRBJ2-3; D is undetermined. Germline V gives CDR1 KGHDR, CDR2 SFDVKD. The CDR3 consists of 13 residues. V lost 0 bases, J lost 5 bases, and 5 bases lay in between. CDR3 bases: TGTGCCACCAGTGATTTGGCCGGAGATACGCAGTATTTT. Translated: CATSDLAGDTQYF.

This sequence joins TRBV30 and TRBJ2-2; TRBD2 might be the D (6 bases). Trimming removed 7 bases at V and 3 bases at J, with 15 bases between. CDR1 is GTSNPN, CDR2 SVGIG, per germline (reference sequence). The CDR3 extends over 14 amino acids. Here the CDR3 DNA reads TGTGCCTCCCGGGAGTATCGGTACACCGGGGAGCTGTTTTTT. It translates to CASREYRYTGELFF. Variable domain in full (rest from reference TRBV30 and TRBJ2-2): SQTIHQWPATLVQPVGSPLSLECTVEGTSNPNLYWYRQAAGRGLQLLFYSVGIGQISSEVPQNLSASRPQDRQFILSSKKLLLSDSGFYLCASREYRYTGELFFGEGSRLTVL.

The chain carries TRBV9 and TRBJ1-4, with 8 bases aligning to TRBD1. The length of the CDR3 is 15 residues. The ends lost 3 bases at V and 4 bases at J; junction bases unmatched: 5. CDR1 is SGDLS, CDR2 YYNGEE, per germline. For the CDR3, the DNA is TGTGCCAGCAGCGCGACGGGACAGGATAATGAAAAACTGTTTTTT. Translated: CASSATGQDNEKLFF.

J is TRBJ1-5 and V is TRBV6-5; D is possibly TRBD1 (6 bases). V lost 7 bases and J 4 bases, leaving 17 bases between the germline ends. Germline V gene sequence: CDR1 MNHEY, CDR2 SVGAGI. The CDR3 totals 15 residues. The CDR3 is CASTLSRTVNQPQHF. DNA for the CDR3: TGTGCCAGCACCCTCTCCAGGACAGTTAATCAGCCCCAGCATTTT.

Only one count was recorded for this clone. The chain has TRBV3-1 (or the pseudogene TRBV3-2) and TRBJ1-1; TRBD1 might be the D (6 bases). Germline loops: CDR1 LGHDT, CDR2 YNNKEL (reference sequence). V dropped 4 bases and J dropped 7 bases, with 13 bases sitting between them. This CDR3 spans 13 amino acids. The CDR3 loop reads CASSRGGGDEAFF. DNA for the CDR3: TGTGCCAGCAGCCGAGGAGGGGGGGATGAAGCTTTCTTT.

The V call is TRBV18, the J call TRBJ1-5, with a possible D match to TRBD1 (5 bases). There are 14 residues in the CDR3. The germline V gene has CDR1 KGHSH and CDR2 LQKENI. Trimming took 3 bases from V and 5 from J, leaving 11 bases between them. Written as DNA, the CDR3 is TGTGCCAGCTCACCTACAGGCAGTCATCAGCCCCAGCATTTT. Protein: CASSPTGSHQPQHF.

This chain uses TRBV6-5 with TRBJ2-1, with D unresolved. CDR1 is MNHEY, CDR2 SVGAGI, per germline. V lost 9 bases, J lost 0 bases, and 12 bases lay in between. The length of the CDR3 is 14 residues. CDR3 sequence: CASPRPSSYNEQFF. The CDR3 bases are TGTGCCAGTCCTCGTCCGAGCTCCTACAATGAGCAGTTCTTC.

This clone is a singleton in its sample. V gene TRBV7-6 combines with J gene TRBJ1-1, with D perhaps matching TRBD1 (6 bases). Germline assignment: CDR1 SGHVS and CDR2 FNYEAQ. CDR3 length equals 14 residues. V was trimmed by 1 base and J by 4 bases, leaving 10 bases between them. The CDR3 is CASSLDGGGTEAFF. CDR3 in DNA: TGTGCCAGCAGCTTAGATGGGGGCGGCACTGAAGCTTTCTTT.

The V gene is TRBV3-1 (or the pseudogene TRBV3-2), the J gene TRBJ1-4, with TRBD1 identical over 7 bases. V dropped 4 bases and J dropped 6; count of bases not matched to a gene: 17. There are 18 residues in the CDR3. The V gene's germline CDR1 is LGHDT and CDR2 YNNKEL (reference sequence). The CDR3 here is CASSPDTIWTGVDEKLFF. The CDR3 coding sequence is TGTGCCAGCAGCCCGGACACGATCTGGACAGGCGTTGATGAAAAACTGTTTTTT.

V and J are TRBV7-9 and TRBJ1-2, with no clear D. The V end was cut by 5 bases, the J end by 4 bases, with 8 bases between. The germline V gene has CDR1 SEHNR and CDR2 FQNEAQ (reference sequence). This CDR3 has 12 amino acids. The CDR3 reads CASSPTVYGYTF. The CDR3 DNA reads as TGTGCCAGCAGCCCCACGGTCTATGGCTACACCTTC.

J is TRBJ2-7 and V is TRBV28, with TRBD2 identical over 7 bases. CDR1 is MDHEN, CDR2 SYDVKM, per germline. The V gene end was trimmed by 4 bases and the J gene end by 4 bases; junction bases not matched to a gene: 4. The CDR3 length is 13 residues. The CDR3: CASSSGGRYEQYF. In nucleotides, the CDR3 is TGTGCCAGCAGTTCCGGCGGGAGATACGAGCAGTACTTC.

The DNA of the CDR3 is TGTGCCAGCAGTGAGCGGGGTGGCAGGGGAGGGTACGAGCAGTACTTC. It encodes CASSERGGRGGYEQYF. The chain links TRBV2 to TRBJ2-7; D perhaps matches TRBD2 (7 bases). The CDR3 extends over 16 amino acids. The germline CDR1 and CDR2 sequences are SNHLY and FYNNEI. Trimming left V 3 bases short and J 4 bases short, with 19 bases between.

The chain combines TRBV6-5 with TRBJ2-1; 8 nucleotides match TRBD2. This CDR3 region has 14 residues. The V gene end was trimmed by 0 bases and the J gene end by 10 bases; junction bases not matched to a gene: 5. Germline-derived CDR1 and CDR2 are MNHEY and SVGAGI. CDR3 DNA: TGTGCCAGCAGTTACTCGGGGACTAGTGTGGAGCAGTTCTTC. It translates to CASSYSGTSVEQFF.

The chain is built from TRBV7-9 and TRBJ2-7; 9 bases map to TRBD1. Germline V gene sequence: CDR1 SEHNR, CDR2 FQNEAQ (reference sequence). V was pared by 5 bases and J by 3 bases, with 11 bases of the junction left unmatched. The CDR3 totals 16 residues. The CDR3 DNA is TGTGCCAGCAGCCACGTCACAGGGGGCGTTTACTACGAGCAGTACTTC. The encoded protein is CASSHVTGGVYYEQYF.

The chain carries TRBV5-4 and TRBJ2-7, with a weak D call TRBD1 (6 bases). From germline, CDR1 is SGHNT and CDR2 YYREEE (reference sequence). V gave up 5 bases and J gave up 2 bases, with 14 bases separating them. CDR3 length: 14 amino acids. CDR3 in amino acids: CASRDLDSTYEQYF. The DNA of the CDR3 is TGTGCCAGCAGGGATTTGGACAGCACCTACGAGCAGTACTTC.

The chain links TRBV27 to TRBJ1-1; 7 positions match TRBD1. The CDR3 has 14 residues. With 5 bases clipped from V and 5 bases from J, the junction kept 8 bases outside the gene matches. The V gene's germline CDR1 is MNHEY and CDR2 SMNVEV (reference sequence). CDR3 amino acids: CASSPRQGFTEAFF. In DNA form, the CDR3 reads TGTGCCAGCAGTCCCCGACAGGGTTTTACTGAAGCTTTCTTT.

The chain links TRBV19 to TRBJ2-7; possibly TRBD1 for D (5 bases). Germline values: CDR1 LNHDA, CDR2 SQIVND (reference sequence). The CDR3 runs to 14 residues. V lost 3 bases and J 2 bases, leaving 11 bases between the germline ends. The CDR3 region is CASSIGAQTYEQYF. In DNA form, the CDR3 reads TGTGCCAGTAGTATTGGGGCCCAGACCTACGAGCAGTACTTC. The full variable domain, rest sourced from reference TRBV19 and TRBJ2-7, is DGGITQSPKYLFRKEGQNVTLSCEQNLNHDAMYWYRQDPGQGLRLIYYSQIVNDFQKGDIAEGYSVSREKKESFPLTVTSAQKNPTAFYLCASSIGAQTYEQYFGPGTRLTVT.

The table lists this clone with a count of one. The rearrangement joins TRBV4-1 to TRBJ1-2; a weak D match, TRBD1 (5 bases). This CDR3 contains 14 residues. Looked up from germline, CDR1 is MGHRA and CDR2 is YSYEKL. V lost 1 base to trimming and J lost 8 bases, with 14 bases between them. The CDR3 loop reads CASSQAVLGGGYTF. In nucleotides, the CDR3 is TGCGCCAGCAGCCAAGCAGTCCTTGGGGGGGGCTACACCTTC.

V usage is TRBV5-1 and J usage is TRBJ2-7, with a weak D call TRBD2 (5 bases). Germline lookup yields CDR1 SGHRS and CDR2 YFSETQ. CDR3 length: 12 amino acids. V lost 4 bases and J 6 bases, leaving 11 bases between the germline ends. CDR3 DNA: TGCGCCAGCAGCACACTAGGGATCGAGCAGTACTTC. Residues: CASSTLGIEQYF.

The CDR3 protein is CASSFRGYEQFF. The CDR3, as DNA: TGTGCCAGTAGTTTCAGGGGTTATGAGCAGTTCTTC. The chain is built from TRBV19 and TRBJ2-1; D is perhaps TRBD1 (6 bases). The CDR3 totals 12 residues. Germline V gives CDR1 LNHDA, CDR2 SQIVND (reference sequence). V was shortened by 5 bases and J by 8 bases, with 10 bases between the two germline ends.

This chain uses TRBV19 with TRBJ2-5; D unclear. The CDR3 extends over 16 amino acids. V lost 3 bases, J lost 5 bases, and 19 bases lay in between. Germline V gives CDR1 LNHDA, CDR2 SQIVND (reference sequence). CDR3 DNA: TGTGCCAGTAGTATTTCCCCGCAGACGGGTGGGGAGACCCAGTACTTC. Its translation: CASSISPQTGGETQYF.